This T cell receptor (beta chain) derives from a study of cytomegalovirus exposure and HLA in healthy donors (TCRdb year 2017). Broadly, across the study: An earlier analysis of some 620 of the donors reported about 260 Gb of sequence data and around 110 million unique TCR beta sequences obtained from about 179 million T cells. An early release covering some 640 HLA-typed donors comprised 250 to 350 gigabases of sequencing data and roughly 86 million unique TCR sequences. Of the 300 to 500 genotyped donors, less than 85% were placed in the genetic ancestry cluster associated with self-reported Caucasian donors. The aim of the study was to test whether cataloging public T cell receptors could identify signatures of past pathogen exposure. The study profiled the T cell repertoires of under 700 subjects by immunosequencing and related them to cytomegalovirus serostatus. Along with the roughly 670-subject first cohort, a separate validation cohort of over a hundred different subjects was used. To predict cytomegalovirus infection status, the study brought together high-throughput TCR immunosequencing, statistical association of individual TCRs with disease status, and machine learning. A later analysis re-analyzed previously published TCR beta repertoires from roughly 630 donors and added high-resolution HLA genotyping to study TCR occurrence patterns. The later analysis used no new phenotypic data to find candidate immune exposures, relying instead on TCR beta sequences and their occurrence across donors. To decide whether each TCR beta V gene segment behaved as functional or pseudogenic, an earlier analysis of nearly 600 of the donors relied on high-throughput TCR beta sequencing. Alongside the repertoire data, information on donor age, sex, ethnicity and CMV serostatus was compiled. Genome-wide SNP genotypes for about three fifths of the roughly 700 donors were used in a later genetic analysis, which treated that subset as a discovery cohort. Every repertoire in the discovery cohort had been generated on one and the same sequencing platform. HLA typing covered class I and class II loci at four-digit resolution. Typing coverage varied by locus: roughly 629-640 donors for A, B, C, DRB1 and DQB1; 500 to 550 for DQA1; more than 600 for DPA1; roughly 450 for DPB1. Several DR-DQ haplotypes were treated as single units for association and clustering because of strong linkage in the cohort. Across 398 genotyped donors of the cohort, an average of about 240,000 unique TCR beta nucleotide sequences per donor were sequenced, and about a sixth of those sequences were non-productive. What the authors observed across the whole study: A further reported finding was that TCR beta sequences accurately predicted the HLA-A and HLA-B alleles for most subjects in the first cohort. In vitro tests confirmed that a few of the cytomegalovirus-associated TCR beta chains recognize cytomegalovirus antigens. In both the original and validation cohorts, the classifier was reported to diagnose cytomegalovirus status with high specificity and sensitivity. This cohort had only TCR beta chains sequenced, and the lack of alpha or paired-chain data limited which features could be detected. According to the authors, the approach could potentially be generalized to other disease states and immunological phenotypes. A later analysis found that HLA-associated TCR beta chains were more clonally expanded and had lower generation probabilities than equally common non-associated chains. In the study, some 160 TCR beta chains were listed as associated with cytomegalovirus. The presence/absence analyses assumed that sequencing depth was roughly uniform across donors, and that assumption may not be true. In a later analysis, several top co-occurrence clusters were reported to appear linked to parvovirus B19, influenza, CMV and Epstein-Barr virus. A group of highly shared sequence variants was considered likely to be a technical artifact of the sequencing pipeline. In an earlier analysis of over 550 of the donors, most TCR beta V segments were observed in productive rearrangements about 87% or about 30% of the time, broadly matching IMGT annotations. In a later analysis, TCR association rates were found to vary across HLA loci, with the most associated TCRs seen for DRB1 alleles and the fewest for HLA-C alleles. Assigning TCR associations to individual alleles was difficult when HLA alleles, especially DR and DQ, strongly co-occurred. Immune exposure information for the cohort was limited to CMV serostatus. In a later genetic analysis, a missense DCLRE1C variant was associated with V-gene and J-gene trimming of TCR beta chains, and the association was replicated in an independent cohort. HLA typing was unavailable for some donors at each locus, so association tests used only the typed subset. Specific HLA alleles were associated with over 15,000 TCR beta sequences at a false discovery rate of 0.05 in a later analysis. Some IMGT-functional V segments, including TRBV6-2 and TRBV6-3, could not be told apart with the 87-base-pair reads, so those segments were excluded. In a later genetic analysis, fewer N-insertions in productive TCRs were reported among donors in an Asian-associated ancestry cluster than the roughly 640-donor mean. Most TCR sequences were observed very rarely across donors, whereas some public TCRs were present in many individuals. Because counts were too low, 15 to 20 rarely observed V segments, including chromosome 9 orphons, were excluded from the earlier analysis of around 640 of the donors. According to a later analysis, most CMV-associated TCR beta chains appeared to be HLA-restricted, and the HLA associations seemed to be driven largely by CMV exposure. Correlated functional status among segregating V segments might be attributable to linkage disequilibrium, but an unknown experimental factor could not be ruled out.

The cohort comprised some 700 healthy bone marrow donors. At the time of sampling, every cohort member was nominally healthy, though immune exposures that went unrecorded were likely present. The donor tested CMV seronegative and was one of the 352 seronegative cohort members. A peripheral blood sample was collected from each donor, and TCR beta sequencing was performed on peripheral blood mononuclear cells. The Qiagen DNeasy Blood Extraction Kit was used to extract genomic DNA from the blood cell samples. Measured from the cysteine to the phenylalanine, the CDR3 is 15 residues long. Only CDR3 DNA is held: 45 bases, read in frame from base 1. The library was generated by the immunoSEQ multiplex PCR assay. A mixture of 60 forward primers for TCR Vbeta segments and 13 reverse primers for TCR Jbeta segments was used in the multiplex PCR. Amplification of the CDR3 region of rearranged TCR beta genes was performed with a multiplex PCR assay on genomic DNA. Amplified TCR beta libraries were sequenced as 87-base-pair reads on the Illumina HiSeq System. Concerning the study's data processing: Across the 670 or so repertoires, a later analysis counted 80 million or so unique TCR beta chains, 9 million to 14 million of which were shared by at least two donors. Raw reads were error-corrected and collapsed into unique sequences by a nearest-neighbor algorithm in which closely related sequences were merged to remove PCR and sequencing errors. Alignment of CDR3 sequences to IMGT reference sequences was used to assign V, D and J gene segments. For a sequence to be retained, a match of at least six nucleotides was required to both a V gene segment and a J gene segment. A rearrangement counted as productive if the CDR3 had no stop codons and remained in frame with V and J, and every other rearrangement counted as non-productive. Following IMGT convention, CDR3 was defined as the stretch from the second conserved V-encoded cysteine up to the conserved J-encoded phenylalanine. Sequences without an unambiguous match to a single V gene segment were excluded from the earlier analysis of over 500 of the donors. In an earlier analysis of approximately 610 of the donors, V segments were called functional above 56.7% productive rearrangements and were called segregating when the between-donor standard deviation exceeded 5%. A statistical classification framework was built for diagnosing cytomegalovirus status from the catalog of TCR beta chain sequences. In a later analysis, V and J genes were assigned by comparing TCR nucleotide sequences against IMGT/GENE-DB human TR gene sequences. In a later analysis, CDR3 sequences and most-parsimonious VDJ recombination scenarios were assigned using the TCRdist pipeline. A later analysis defined each TCR beta chain by its CDR3 amino acid sequence plus V-gene family, and excluded reads lacking a unique V-gene family. In a later analysis, several hundred highly shared, low-generation-probability nucleotide sequences were removed to address suspected cross-contamination and a sequencing artifact. A later analysis calculated a clonal expansion index for each public chain from normalized within-repertoire ranks of inferred template counts. In a later analysis, generation probabilities were computed using a VDJ recombination model fitted to out-of-frame rearrangements, and the results were checked against IGoR. Hypergeometric tests were used in a later analysis to score TCR-TCR, TCR-HLA and TCR-CMV co-occurrence, with a repertoire-size bias correction applied to the TCR pairs. A later analysis estimated false discovery rates by permuting HLA or CMV assignments 20 times. In a later analysis, co-occurring TCRs were grouped using DBSCAN, with TCRdist sequence similarity added in when clustering inside HLA-allele-positive subsets. For co-occurrence clustering, repertoires with fewer than 30,000 or more than 120,000 public chains were excluded, along with roughly 5 repertoires with anomalous nucleotide sharing. What TCRdb holds here is the immuneACCESS table cut down to in-frame rearrangements. Part of the clones is not present; checked against another copy, under half of the missing clones reflect an unresolved V gene, and the others are unexplained. That table is the source of V, J and clone size, and D and trimming were worked out from the DNA. The sample's own table lists about 130,000 clones. The ten largest account for approximately 0.93% of the sample.

Notes on this clone: This receptor's antigen is unknown.

The material sequenced was PBMCs. The sequence came from a man younger than 35 in good health and CMV-seronegative. This receptor chain uses TRBV21-1 and TRBJ2-7; TRBD2, the table's D call, was not compared with the DNA. TRBV21-1 is a recognized pseudogene. The CDR3 protein is CASTNGLAGNYEQYF. The nucleotides read TGTGCCAGCACCAACGGACTAGCGGGAAACTACGAGCAGTACTTC.